These T cell receptor beta chains were read from a single sample in a study of T-cell reconstitution after alpha-beta-depleted transplantation in children. TCRdb re-called the PCR reads through MiXCR, storing one row per CDR3 protein. Among hundreds of thousands of distinct CDR3 sequences listed, about 12% were seen once. The sample in question was PBMCs from the stem cell graft donor, obtained from the stem cell graft. Receptors originate from a human donor who donated a stem cell graft to a child with acute lymphoblastic leukemia. The CDR3 runs from the conserved cysteine through the conserved F or W. A D gene is named only where the DNA matches it firmly. Expanded clones are given a class, and other clones once, few, many or no size at all.

d_call j_call v_call clone_size cdr3_nt cdr3_aa
TRBD1 TRBJ1-2 TRBV28 many TGTGCCAGCAGCCTACAGGGGGCGCCTAACTATGGCTACACCTTC CASSLQGAPNYGYTF
. TRBJ1-2 TRBV4-3 . TGCGCCAGCAGCCAAGCAGGCTATCAGTATGGCTACACCTTC CASSQAGYQYGYTF
. TRBJ2-6 TRBV29-1 many TGCAGCGTCAGACAGAGCTCTGGGGCCAACGTCCTGACTTTC CSVRQSSGANVLTF
. TRBJ1-1 TRBV20-1 many TGCAGTGCTCTTTGGAACACTGAAGCTTTCTTT CSALWNTEAFF
. TRBJ2-5 TRBV18 . TGTGCCAGCTTCCGGGACCCCCAAGAGACCCAGTACTTC CASFRDPQETQYF
. TRBJ1-2 TRBV7-8 many TGTGCCAGCAGCTTAGGTGCGGGACCTAACTATGGCTACACCTTC CASSLGAGPNYGYTF
TRBD1 TRBJ1-2 TRBV7-9 few TGTGCCAGCAGCTCCCAAGGGGGCTACTATGGCTACACCTTC CASSSQGGYYGYTF
. TRBJ2-1 TRBV4-3 few TGCGCCAGCAGCCGAGAGGGGGAGAGCTCCTACAATGAGCAGTTCTTC CASSREGESSYNEQFF
TRBD1 TRBJ2-7 TRBV7-2 many TGTGCCAGCAGCTTATTAGGTGGGACAGCCTCCTACGAGCAGTACTTC CASSLLGGTASYEQYF
. TRBJ2-3 TRBV7-2 many TGTGCCAGCAGCCCAAACACAGATACGCAGTATTTT CASSPNTDTQYF
. TRBJ1-2 TRBV7-9 many TGTGCCAGCAGCCCTGTCGTGTCAGCTGGTGGCTACACCTTC CASSPVVSAGGYTF
. TRBJ2-7 TRBV28 many TGTGCCAGCAGTTTCCGGCACAGGGATTCCTACGAGCAGTACTTC CASSFRHRDSYEQYF
. TRBJ2-1 TRBV11-2 many TGTGCCAGCAGCCTTATGAGAAGCGGAAACAATGAGCAGTTCTTC CASSLMRSGNNEQFF
. TRBJ1-3 TRBV14 many TGTGCCAGCAGCCGAACCCAGGGGACTGGAAACACCATATATTTT CASSRTQGTGNTIYF
. TRBJ1-2 TRBV20-1 many TGCAGTGCTCGGGACACGTCGGCCTATGGCTACACCTTC CSARDTSAYGYTF
TRBD2 TRBJ2-5 TRBV27 many TGTGCCAGCGGGCCTAGCGGGGGGGCCGGAGAGACCCAGTACTTC CASGPSGGAGETQYF
. TRBJ1-5 TRBV27 many TGTGCCAGCAGTTTCGGAGGGGCAGGGAGCAATCAGCCCCAGCATTTT CASSFGGAGSNQPQHF
TRBD1 TRBJ2-7 TRBV20-1 many TGCAGTGCTTCCTGGGACAGGGACTACGAGCAGTACTTC CSASWDRDYEQYF
. TRBJ2-2 TRBV5-6 . TGTGCCATGGGCCCCGGGGTCCCCGGGGAGCTGTTTTTT CAMGPGVPGELFF
TRBD1 TRBJ2-2 TRBV20-1 many TGCAGTGCTAGCCCGGGACAGGATAACACCGGGGAGCTGTTTTTT CSASPGQDNTGELFF
TRBD1 TRBJ1-2 TRBV28 . TGTGCCAGCAGTCCACCTTACCACAGGGGGCGCTTCTATGGCTACACCTTC CASSPPYHRGRFYGYTF
. TRBJ2-1 TRBV12-3/TRBV12-4 many TGTGCCAGCAGTTTATTGATCACCGACAATGAGCAGTTCTTC CASSLLITDNEQFF
. TRBJ1-5 TRBV11-2 few TGTGCCAGCAGCTTAGATCTGGGTGGGGGGCAGCCCCAGCATTTT CASSLDLGGGQPQHF
. TRBJ2-7 TRBV4-2 many TGTGCCAGCAGCCAAAGGGGAGGACAATCGATTTACGAGCAGTACTTC CASSQRGGQSIYEQYF
. TRBJ1-1 TRBV5-1 many TGCGCCAGCAGCTACTTGGGGGGCACTGAAGCTTTCTTT CASSYLGGTEAFF
. TRBJ1-1 TRBV6-5 many TGTGCCAGCAGTTACGTAACCAAAGCGGACACTGAAGCTTTCTTT CASSYVTKADTEAFF
TRBD1 TRBJ1-2 TRBV30 few TGTGCCTGGAGTGGGCAGGGGGCGCACGGCTACACCTTC CAWSGQGAHGYTF
. TRBJ2-1 TRBV6-1 many TGTGCCAGCGCTCGGGACCGGGAGTCCTACAATGAGCAGTTCTTC CASARDRESYNEQFF
. TRBJ2-5 TRBV6-6 many TGTGCCAGCAGGGAGTTGGGGGACCAGTACTTC CASRELGDQYF
TRBD1 TRBJ2-7 TRBV20-1 . TGCTGTGCTAGCTCCGGGACAGGGGGTTCCTACGAGCAGTACTTC CCASSGTGGSYEQYF
. TRBJ2-1 TRBV20-1 many TGCAGTGCCCCGGACCTCTACAATGAGCAGTTCTTC CSAPDLYNEQFF
TRBD1 TRBJ2-3 TRBV4-2 many TGTGCCAGCAGCCGGGGGACAGGGGAGGATACGCAGTATTTT CASSRGTGEDTQYF
. TRBJ1-2 TRBV20-1 many TGCAGTGCTAGCAGGGGAAGGGATGGCTACACCTTC CSASRGRDGYTF
. TRBJ1-4 TRBV5-1 many TGCGCCAGCAGCCCCGTCGGGGGGGTGCATGAAAAACTGTTTTTT CASSPVGGVHEKLFF
TRBD2 TRBJ2-7 TRBV6-2/TRBV6-3 many TGTGCCAGCAGTCGCGGGACTAGGGTATACGAGCAGTACTTC CASSRGTRVYEQYF
. TRBJ2-7 TRBV20-1 many TGCAGTGCTGCCGCCCCCGTAGGGGACGAGCAGTACTTC CSAAAPVGDEQYF